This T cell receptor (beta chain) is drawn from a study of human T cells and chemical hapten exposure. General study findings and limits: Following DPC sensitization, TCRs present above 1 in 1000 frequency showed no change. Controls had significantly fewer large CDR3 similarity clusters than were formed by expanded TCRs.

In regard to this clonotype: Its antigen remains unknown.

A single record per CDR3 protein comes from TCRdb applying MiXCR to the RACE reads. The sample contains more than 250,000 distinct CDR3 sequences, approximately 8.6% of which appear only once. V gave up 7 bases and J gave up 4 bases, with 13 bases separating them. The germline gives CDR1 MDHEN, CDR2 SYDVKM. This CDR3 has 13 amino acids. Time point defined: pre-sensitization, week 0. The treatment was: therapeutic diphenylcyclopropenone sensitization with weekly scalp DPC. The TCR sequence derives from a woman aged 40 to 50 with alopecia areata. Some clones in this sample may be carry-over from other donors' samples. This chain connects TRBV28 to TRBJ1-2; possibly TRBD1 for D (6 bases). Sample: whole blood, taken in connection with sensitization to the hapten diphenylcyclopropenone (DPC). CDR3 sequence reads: CASNTGSIYGYTF. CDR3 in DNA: TGTGCCAGCAACACAGGGTCGATCTATGGCTACACCTTC.